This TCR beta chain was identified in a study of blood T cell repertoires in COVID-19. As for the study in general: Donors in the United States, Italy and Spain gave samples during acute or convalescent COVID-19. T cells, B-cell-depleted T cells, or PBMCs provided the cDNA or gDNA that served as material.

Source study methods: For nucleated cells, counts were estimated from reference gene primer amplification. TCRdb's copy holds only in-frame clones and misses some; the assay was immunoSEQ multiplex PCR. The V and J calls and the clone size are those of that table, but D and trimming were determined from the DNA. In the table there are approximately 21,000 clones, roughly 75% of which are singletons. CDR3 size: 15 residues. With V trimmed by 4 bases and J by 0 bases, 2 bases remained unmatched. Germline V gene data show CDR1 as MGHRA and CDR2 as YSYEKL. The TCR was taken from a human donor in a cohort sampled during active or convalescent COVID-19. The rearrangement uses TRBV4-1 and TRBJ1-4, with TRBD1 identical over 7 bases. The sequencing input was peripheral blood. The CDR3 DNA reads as TGCGCCAGCAGCCGAACAGGGGCAACTAATGAAAAACTGTTTTTT. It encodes CASSRTGATNEKLFF.